This section outlines one T cell receptor beta chain sequence together with its context. Its binding antigen is unknown. Base-call qualities are not available, and no considerably larger clone is one nucleotide away. This specimen comes from a study of shared clonotypes between healthy human individuals (TCRdb year 2020). At the level of the whole study: The cohort included three men and a couple of women between 18 and 49 years of age. To estimate repertoire size and how much clonotype sharing occurs between individuals, the study deeply sequenced the blood TCR repertoires of roughly 5 healthy adults. For each donor, CD4 naive and CD4 memory were each run on three plates, CD8 naive on two plates, and CD8 memory on one plate. To increase sequencing depth and limit assay-specific biases, different laboratories used diverse techniques to prepare libraries and sequence TCR repertoires. Leukapheresis yielded between about 0.94 and 8.9 billion PBMCs per donor.

Its CDR3 holds 15 amino acids, cysteine through phenylalanine. Left in the record is the CDR3 DNA by itself, 45 bases read in frame from the first base. The germline V gene (reference sequence) supplies CDR1 SEHNR and CDR2 FQNEAQ. Between the V and J ends, shortened by 4 bases and 0 bases respectively, the junction contains 12 bases. General findings and caveats noted by the study authors: Higher generation probabilities were observed for clonotypes shared by all four sorted-subset donors than for non-shared clonotypes. Even with the large sequencing depth, rarefaction of the sorted-subset datasets indicated that sequencing was incomplete. Naive subsets generally had larger estimated clonotype richness than memory subsets. Based on pairwise subsampling, the degree of clonotype sharing among donors was expected to be affected by sequencing depth. Because the study included only a small number of donors, the genetic and exposure-history diversity represented was limited. Only blood was sampled, and tissue TCR repertoires likely differ from those in blood. Across a handful of donors, approximately 4.9% of naive CD4, approximately 3.5% of naive CD8, 2.3% of memory CD4, and under 0.45% of memory CD8 clonotypes were shared.

CD8 naive samples consisted of CD45RO-negative cells that were positively selected for CCR7, yielding a CD45RA+CCR7+ population without TemRA cells. Donors were healthy HIV-negative adults with no recently reported acute infections or vaccinations. All donors were Caucasian adults living in Nashville, Tennessee, USA. Blood was obtained by leukapheresis, after which PBMCs were separated by Ficoll-Histopaque density gradient centrifugation and cryopreserved in liquid nitrogen vapor phase. Analytical flow cytometry was used to check the purity and quantity of each magnetically sorted T cell population. From each sorted fraction, genomic DNA was isolated and quantified by UV absorbance on a Nanodrop 2000c. Using the deep immunoSEQ assay, multiplex PCR amplified TCR CDR3 regions from genomic DNA. Extracted genomic DNA from each cell subset was distributed evenly across all wells of several immunoSEQ 96-well plates, and each plate was treated as a replicate. Each replicate PCR for sorted subsets received around 200 ng genomic DNA, equal to some 32,000 T cell genomes. Purified libraries were quantified with a Qubit 3.0 fluorometer, sized on a Bioanalyzer 2100, and re-quantified with the KAPA Library Quantification kit. Every immunoSEQ 96-well plate was sequenced on a separate single-read 150-cycle Illumina NextSeq 550 flow cell. In the authors' own workflow: Because the immunoSEQ output held only junctional sequences and lacked quality scores, the filtering could not match the filtering applied to full-length reads. To assign V/J genes and CDR3, sequences were annotated against IMGT germline references using PyIR, a Python wrapper for IgBLAST v1.9. Reads were filtered out if the reads had weak V/J assignments (E-value above 1e-6), no CDR3, stop codons, out-of-frame junctions, or ambiguous translated residues. V3J clonotypes were defined as sequences sharing an identical inferred V gene, J gene, and CDR3 amino acid sequence. The percentage overlap between two repertoires was calculated by dividing the number of shared unique clonotypes by the size of the smaller repertoire. Repertoire richness was assessed with RTK rarefaction, the Chao1 estimator, and Recon v2.1 estimates of unobserved clonotypes. OLGA was used to compute generation probabilities for all TCRbeta clonotypes that the gDNA method yielded from a handful of donors. The immuneACCESS repertoire file appears here via TCRdb, limited to in-frame rearrangements. These files lack a portion of the clones; in checked studies, under half of the deficit traces to unresolved V genes, and the cause of the others is not known. The V and J calls and clone size were taken over from that table, and D and trimming were inferred from the DNA. Within this sample are 2 million to 2.5 million clones, with more than 85% of them counted one time only. Of the sample, 1.5% to 2% is held by the ten largest clones.

Sequenced input: naive CD8+ T cells from PBMCs. The cell subset or site label on this specimen signifies: CD45RA+CCR7+. The origin of this receptor is a man between 18 and 29 years old in good health. Some clones in this sample may be carry-over from other donors' samples. This sequence uses TRBV7-9 and TRBJ1-2; no D gene can be assigned with confidence. The CDR3 is CASSSPAPPNYGYTF. The sequenced DNA is TGTGCCAGCAGCTCCCCAGCCCCACCTAACTATGGCTACACCTTC.